One and the same sample provided the 13 T cell receptor beta chains below, sequenced in a study of blood T cell repertoires in COVID-19. Assay: immunoSEQ multiplex PCR; the TCRdb copy retains only in-frame clones and omits some. The profile covers some 170,000 clones, with 75% to 90% appearing a single time and more than 5% taken by the ten largest. The sequenced sample consisted of PBMCs or T cells enriched from blood (not recorded which). These receptor sequences come from a man aged 40-55 years who had recovered from COVID-19.

CDR3 sequence: CASQAGYTEAFF. CDR3 in DNA: TGTGCCAGTCAGGCAGGGTACACTGAAGCTTTCTTT. This chain uses TRBV19 with TRBJ1-1, with D perhaps matching TRBD1 (5 bases). The CDR3 is 12 residues long. From germline, CDR1 is LNHDA and CDR2 SQIVND (reference sequence). Between the trimmed V and J ends, which lost 8 bases and 3 bases, there was a span of 10 bases.

V is TRBV3-1 (or the pseudogene TRBV3-2) and J is TRBJ1-1, with 7 bases fitting TRBD1. The CDR3 spans 16 residues. V gave up 1 base and J gave up 6 bases; unmatched junction bases: 11. The germline CDR1 and CDR2 sequences are LGHDT and YNNKEL (reference sequence). The CDR3 DNA reads as TGTGCCAGCAGCCAAGGTAAAGGCAGGGGGAGCCCTGAAGCTTTCTTT. Translated, it gives CASSQGKGRGSPEAFF.

J is TRBJ1-1 and V is TRBV4-1; maybe TRBD1 (5 bases). The CDR3 spans 16 residues. Germline V gene sequence: CDR1 MGHRA, CDR2 YSYEKL. V gave up 3 bases and J gave up 1 base, with 15 bases separating them. CDR3 amino acids: CASSQGLQARNTEAFF. The CDR3 region has the DNA TGCGCCAGCAGCCAGGGACTACAGGCAAGGAACACTGAAGCTTTCTTT.

This clone appeared a single time. Other DNA sequences within the sample encode an identical CDR3. The V gene is TRBV27, the J gene TRBJ2-6, with a possible D match to TRBD2 (6 bases). CDR3 size: 15 residues. Trimming took 3 bases from V and 1 from J, leaving 7 bases between them. Germline CDR1 is MNHEY and CDR2 is SMNVEV (reference sequence). The CDR3 here is CASSLRGSGANVLTF. The DNA for the CDR3 is TGTGCCAGCAGTTTGCGGGGATCTGGGGCCAACGTCCTGACTTTC.

The chain has TRBV3-1 (or the pseudogene TRBV3-2) and TRBJ2-3; D ambiguous. V lost 1 base and J lost 2, with 10 bases in between. Looked up from germline, CDR1 is LGHDT and CDR2 is YNNKEL (reference sequence). The CDR3 sequence is 15 residues long. CDR3 sequence reads: CASSQVGRITDTQYF. The CDR3 DNA reads TGTGCCAGCAGCCAAGTGGGCAGGATCACAGATACGCAGTATTTT.

This CDR3 reads CASSEIPPAGQHEQYF. The CDR3 coding sequence is TGTGCCAGCAGCGAAATACCACCGGCGGGGCAGCACGAGCAGTACTTC. This chain joins TRBV2 and TRBJ2-7, with a possible D match to TRBD2 (6 bases). Trimming left V 6 bases short and J 5 bases short, with 23 bases between. CDR3 length: 16 amino acids. Germline lookup yields CDR1 SNHLY and CDR2 FYNNEI.

CDR3 loop: CASSLRRLDTEAFF. CDR3 DNA sequence: TGTGCCAGCTCACTACGGAGGTTGGACACTGAAGCTTTCTTT. The chain is built from TRBV18 and TRBJ1-1; D not resolved. CDR1 is KGHSH and CDR2 is LQKENI in the germline V gene. The CDR3 runs to 14 residues. Deletions cut 4 bases from V and 3 bases from J, with 12 bases between.

The chain has TRBV3-1 (or the pseudogene TRBV3-2) and TRBJ1-1, with 7 bases fitting TRBD1. The V and J ends lost 2 bases and 2 bases, in that order; junction bases with no gene match: 5. The germline V gene has CDR1 LGHDT and CDR2 YNNKEL (reference sequence). The CDR3 has 15 amino acids. The CDR3 nucleotides read TGTGCCAGCAGCCAACACGACAGGGTAAACACTGAAGCTTTCTTT. It specifies CASSQHDRVNTEAFF.

The V and J genes are TRBV12-5 and TRBJ2-2; possibly TRBD2 for D (6 bases). This CDR3 has 12 amino acids. Germline V gene data show CDR1 as LGHNT and CDR2 as FRNRAP. The CDR3, as DNA: TGTGCCACAGGCGGGGACACCGGGGAGCTGTTTTTT. Amino acid sequence: CATGGDTGELFF.

CDR3 in amino acids: CASSPGPLPTQPQHF. The CDR3 region has the DNA TGTGCCAGCTCTCCTGGGCCCCTACCCACTCAGCCCCAGCATTTT. The V and J genes are TRBV18 and TRBJ1-5, with no clear D. Per germline, CDR1 KGHSH and CDR2 LQKENI. The V end was cut by 6 bases, the J end by 6 bases, with 18 bases between. The CDR3 totals 15 residues.

CDR3: CAISGTEEKLFF. In nucleotides, the CDR3 is TGTGCCATCAGCGGGACTGAAGAAAAACTGTTTTTT. V is TRBV10-3 and J is TRBJ1-4; the D gene is possibly TRBD1 (5 bases). This CDR3 is 12 amino acids long. With 6 bases removed from V and 8 bases from J, the gap between germline ends came to 10 bases. CDR1 is ENHRY, CDR2 SYGVKD, per germline.

The genes are TRBV11-2 and TRBJ1-4, with 7 bases lining up with TRBD1. CDR1 and CDR2 (germline): SGHAT, FQNNGV. The CDR3 has 16 residues. Losses at the gene ends were 4 bases for V and 4 bases for J; bases not matched to a gene: 9. The DNA of the CDR3 is TGTGCCAGCAGCTCCTCACAGGGGTGGGGTAATGAAAAACTGTTTTTT. Translating it yields CASSSSQGWGNEKLFF.

This chain links TRBV27 with TRBJ2-7, with D possibly being TRBD1 (6 bases). The ends were cut back, 6 bases at V and 6 bases at J, with 15 bases in the middle. CDR1 and CDR2 (germline): MNHEY, SMNVEV (reference sequence). The CDR3 runs to 13 residues. CDR3 bases: TGTGCCAGCAGACGTACAGGGCTGGTCGAGCAGTACTTC. Its translation: CASRRTGLVEQYF.